One and the same sample provided the 21 T cell receptor beta chains below, sequenced in a study of T cell responses to AZD1222 COVID-19 vaccine. Profiling relied on immunoSEQ multiplex PCR, and the TCRdb table lists in-frame clones only, not all of them. The sample lists 100,000 or so clones, roughly 85% occurring once. The specimen was peripheral blood, collected 28 days after the second AZD1222 dose. These receptors were collected from an adult who received the AZD1222 COVID-19 vaccine.

This clone has only one observation. V is TRBV20-1 and J is TRBJ2-7; 15 positions agree with TRBD2. This CDR3 has 17 residues. V was clipped by 3 bases and J by 5 bases; unmatched bases: 11. Germline V gene lookup returns CDR1 DFQATT and CDR2 SNEGSKA (reference sequence). CDR3 sequence reads: CSASETGTSGRTHEQYF. The CDR3 nucleotides read TGCAGTGCTAGTGAAACCGGGACTAGCGGGAGGACCCACGAGCAGTACTTC.

The chain's CDR3 is CASSQEHSRGARSGNTIYF. The CDR3 DNA follows: TGTGCCAGCAGCCAAGAACACTCACGCGGGGCCCGCTCTGGAAACACCATATATTTT. The chain carries TRBV3-1 (or the pseudogene TRBV3-2) and TRBJ1-3, with D perhaps matching TRBD1 (5 bases). Trimming shortened V by 0 bases and J by 0 bases, and 18 bases separated the two germline ends. The germline V gene encodes CDR1 LGHDT and CDR2 YNNKEL (reference sequence). The CDR3 is made up of 19 amino acids.

The chain couples TRBV27 to TRBJ2-3; D not certain. The CDR3 has 11 residues. Trimming stripped 11 bases from V and 11 bases from J, with 17 bases between. Looked up from germline, CDR1 is MNHEY and CDR2 is SMNVEV (reference sequence). In DNA form, the CDR3 reads TGTGCCTGCACCTCGGGTACTTTGCAGTATTTT. Translated: CACTSGTLQYF.

This chain links TRBV27 with TRBJ2-1; TRBD2 is a possible D gene (5 bases). Looked up from germline, CDR1 is MNHEY and CDR2 is SMNVEV (reference sequence). This CDR3 is built from 14 residues. The V and J ends lost 5 bases and 8 bases respectively, with 16 bases between them. The CDR3 loop is CASSLTTPLDEQFF. The CDR3 nucleotides read TGTGCCAGCAGTCTCACCACGCCACTAGATGAGCAGTTCTTC.

For this clone: Other DNA sequences in the sample encode the same CDR3. The chain is built from TRBV24-1 and TRBJ2-1, with 11 bases fitting TRBD2. In germline, CDR1 is KGHDR, CDR2 SFDVKD. This CDR3 region has 16 residues. Losses at the gene ends were 3 bases for V and 4 bases for J; bases not matched to a gene: 4. The CDR3 nucleotides are TGTGCCACCAGTGATCTAGGGACTAGCGGTTACAATGAGCAGTTCTTC. Translation gives CATSDLGTSGYNEQFF.

The genes are TRBV15 and TRBJ1-2; 9 bases map to TRBD1. Unmatched junction bases numbered 6, after V lost 2 bases and J lost 8 bases. Germline assignment: CDR1 LNHNV and CDR2 YYDKDF (reference sequence). The CDR3 sequence is 14 residues long. CDR3 residues: CATSRPDRGEGYTF. The CDR3, as DNA: TGTGCCACCAGCAGACCGGACAGGGGAGAAGGCTACACCTTC.

J is TRBJ1-1 and V is TRBV29-1; maybe TRBD1 (5 bases). V was clipped by 5 bases and J by 4 bases, with 14 bases between them. This CDR3 is 13 amino acids long. Germline loops: CDR1 SQVTM, CDR2 ANQGSEA. The CDR3 coding sequence is TGCAGCGTTAAACAGGTATTTGGCACTGAAGCTTTCTTT. Its translation: CSVKQVFGTEAFF.

The V gene is TRBV18, the J gene TRBJ2-5; TRBD2 matches at 9 bases. J lost 1 base, V lost 0 bases, and 9 bases had no gene match. Germline-derived CDR1 and CDR2 are KGHSH and LQKENI. The CDR3 spans 18 residues. The CDR3 here is CASSPPRGLALLQETQYF. CDR3 DNA: TGTGCCAGCTCACCACCGCGGGGACTAGCATTACTCCAAGAGACCCAGTACTTC.

This chain uses TRBV30 with TRBJ1-5; D ambiguous. Trimming took 1 base from V and 3 from J, leaving 7 bases between them. Germline CDR1 and CDR2: GTSNPN and SVGIG (reference sequence). CDR3 length: 13 amino acids. CDR3 loop: CAWSERDNQPQHF. In nucleotides, the CDR3 is TGTGCCTGGAGTGAACGGGACAATCAGCCCCAGCATTTT.

In its sample, this clone was seen a few times. V usage is TRBV19 and J usage is TRBJ2-1; either TRBD1 or TRBD2 may fit D (5 bases each). CDR1 and CDR2 from the germline V gene are LNHDA and SQIVND (reference sequence). The CDR3 is 14 amino acids. V lost 4 bases and J 8 bases, leaving 15 bases between the germline ends. CDR3 nucleotide sequence: TGTGCCAGTAGTAGAGGGGACGGTTGGCATGAGCAGTTCTTC. Its protein is CASSRGDGWHEQFF.

This clone was picked up one time. At one end the junction does not follow the germline gene, possibly because of a read error. The chain carries TRBV28 and TRBJ1-5, with D maybe TRBD1 (6 bases). The CDR3 loop spans 16 amino acids. From germline, CDR1 is MDHEN and CDR2 SYDVKM. The CDR3, as DNA: TGTGCCGGCAGTCCCTCAGGGGCAGGGAAAAATCAGCCCCAGCATTTT. It translates to CAGSPSGAGKNQPQHF. Full variable domain (missing parts from reference TRBV28 and TRBJ1-5): DVKVTQSSRYLVKRTGEKVFLECVQDMDHENMFWYRQDPGLGLRLIYFSYDVKMKEKGDIPEGYSVSREKKERFSLILESASTNQTSMYLCAGSPSGAGKNQPQHFGDGTRLSIL.

J is TRBJ2-7 and V is TRBV7-2, with 8 bases that match TRBD2. Germline CDR1 and CDR2: SGHTA and FQGNSA. This CDR3 has 15 amino acids. J lost 6 bases, V lost 1 base, and 8 bases had no gene match. CDR3 nucleotide sequence: TGTGCCAGCAGCTTAGTAATGAGCGGGGGCCTCGAGCAGTACTTC. This codes for CASSLVMSGGLEQYF.

V and J are TRBV9 and TRBJ2-3; D perhaps matches TRBD1 (5 bases). CDR1 and CDR2 from the germline V gene are SGDLS and YYNGEE. CDR3 length: 14 amino acids. The V end was cut by 1 base, the J end by 10 bases, with 16 bases between. CDR3 residues: CASSVLLQRGPQYF. The CDR3 nucleotides read TGTGCCAGCAGCGTACTTCTCCAAAGGGGTCCGCAGTATTTT. The full variable domain, rest sourced from reference TRBV9 and TRBJ2-3, is DSGVTQTPKHLITATGQRVTLRCSPRSGDLSVYWYQQSLDQGLQFLIQYYNGEERAKGNILERFSAQQFPDLHSELNLSSLELGDSALYFCASSVLLQRGPQYFGPGTRLTVL.

The rearrangement links TRBV7-2 to TRBJ1-4; D gene unclear. The germline gives CDR1 SGHTA, CDR2 FQGNSA. The V gene lost 4 bases and the J gene lost 5 bases, with 11 bases spanning the gap. CDR3 length: 14 residues. In DNA form, the CDR3 reads TGTGCCAGCAGCTCCACAGAGGTCAATGAAAAACTGTTTTTT. Translating it yields CASSSTEVNEKLFF.

The chain is built from TRBV6-5 and TRBJ2-1; D could derive from TRBD1 or TRBD2 (6 bases each). The germline V gene encodes CDR1 MNHEY and CDR2 SVGAGI. The ends were cut back, 7 bases at V and 7 bases at J, with 14 bases in the middle. The CDR3 loop spans 13 amino acids. The CDR3 DNA sequence: TGTGCCAGCAAGGGGGAGGCCCTAAATGAGCAGTTCTTC. It specifies CASKGEALNEQFF.

The V and J genes are TRBV10-2 and TRBJ2-1; 10 nucleotides align to TRBD2. This CDR3 is built from 16 residues. Unmatched junction bases numbered 10, after V lost 7 bases and J lost 4 bases. CDR1 is WSHSY and CDR2 is SAAADI in the germline V gene. The CDR3 is CASTGGSGRNYNEQFF. The CDR3 DNA is TGCGCCAGCACTGGGGGTAGCGGGAGGAATTACAATGAGCAGTTCTTC.

This clone was picked up one time. The gene calls are TRBV4-2 and TRBJ2-7, with D perhaps TRBD2 (5 bases). The V gene lost 4 bases and the J gene lost 0 bases, with 16 bases spanning the gap. Germline loops: CDR1 LGHNA, CDR2 YNFKEQ. CDR3 length: 16 amino acids. The chain's CDR3 is CASSPKAVGGSYEQYF. DNA for the CDR3: TGTGCCAGCAGCCCTAAAGCGGTAGGAGGCTCCTACGAGCAGTACTTC.

The chain is built from TRBV6-5 and TRBJ2-3, with D possibly TRBD2 on 5 matching bases. Germline CDR1 MNHEY, CDR2 SVGAGI. The CDR3 is made up of 15 amino acids. The V and J ends lost 0 bases and 5 bases respectively, with 12 bases between them. The CDR3 spells CASSYSNGAGDTQYF. The CDR3 DNA reads as TGTGCCAGCAGTTACTCGAATGGTGCGGGAGATACGCAGTATTTT.

This chain connects TRBV19 to TRBJ2-7, with D perhaps matching TRBD2 (7 bases). V lost 5 bases to trimming and J lost 0 bases, with 14 bases between them. Germline V gene lookup returns CDR1 LNHDA and CDR2 SQIVND (reference sequence). This CDR3 is built from 15 residues. This chain's CDR3 is CASSPRGDTSYEQYF. The CDR3 DNA reads TGTGCCAGTAGTCCTCGGGGGGACACCTCCTACGAGCAGTACTTC.

The V gene is TRBV5-1, the J gene TRBJ1-4, with 9 bases matching TRBD1. Per the germline V gene, CDR1 is SGHRS and CDR2 is YFSETQ. V gave up 2 bases and J gave up 4 bases; unmatched junction bases: 3. The CDR3 is made up of 15 amino acids. The CDR3 DNA sequence: TGCGCCAGCAGCTTTAGACAGGGGGATAATGAAAAACTGTTTTTT. It encodes CASSFRQGDNEKLFF.

A note on this clone: The junction departs from germline at one end; a sequencing error may be responsible. J is TRBJ1-1 and V is TRBV9; D is undetermined. The V gene's germline CDR1 is SGDLS and CDR2 YYNGEE. CDR3 size: 15 residues. The CDR3 loop is CASSGGSKVPTEAFF. CDR3 bases: TGTGCCAGCAGCGGGGGTTCGAAGGTACCCACTGAGGCTTTCTTT.